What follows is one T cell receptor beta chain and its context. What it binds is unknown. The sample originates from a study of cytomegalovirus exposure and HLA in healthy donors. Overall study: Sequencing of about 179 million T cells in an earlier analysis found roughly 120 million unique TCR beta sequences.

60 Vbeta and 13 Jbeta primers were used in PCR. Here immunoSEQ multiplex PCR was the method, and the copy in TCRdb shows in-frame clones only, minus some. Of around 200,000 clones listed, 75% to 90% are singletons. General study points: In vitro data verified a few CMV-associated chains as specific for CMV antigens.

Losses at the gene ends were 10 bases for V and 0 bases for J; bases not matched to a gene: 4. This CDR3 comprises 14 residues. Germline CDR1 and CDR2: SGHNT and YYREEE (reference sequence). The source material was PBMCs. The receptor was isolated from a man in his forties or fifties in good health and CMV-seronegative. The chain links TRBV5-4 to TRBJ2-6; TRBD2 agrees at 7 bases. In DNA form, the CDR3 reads TGTGCCTGGGAGGGGACCTCTGGGGCCAACGTCCTGACTTTC. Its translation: CAWEGTSGANVLTF.